These 20 T cell receptor beta chains were all obtained from the same sample, sequenced in a study of shared T cell receptors in the human thymus. Clones were read by immunoSEQ multiplex PCR, and TCRdb kept only the in-frame ones, dropping some. The data contain about 660,000 clones, 85% to 90% of them singletons. These sequences were also reported in another study, on human thymus T cells.

The sample taken for sequencing was thymocytes. The receptor set was obtained from a boy under two years old with a congenital heart defect.

V usage is TRBV7-2 and J usage is TRBJ1-2; D remains ambiguous. Deletions cut 1 base from V and 1 base from J, with 16 bases between. This CDR3 comprises 17 residues. CDR1 and CDR2 (germline): SGHTA, FQGNSA. CDR3 DNA sequence: TGTGCCAGCAGCTTAGAGGTGGCAGACTTAAGTAACTATGGCTACACCTTC. Amino acids: CASSLEVADLSNYGYTF.

This chain connects TRBV4-1 to TRBJ2-5, with a possible D match to TRBD2 (5 bases). CDR3 length equals 15 residues. Germline CDR1 reads MGHRA; CDR2 reads YSYEKL. Trimming removed 0 bases from V and 2 bases from J, with 10 bases in between. The CDR3 nucleotides are TGCGCCAGCAGCCAAGATCTGGGCGGGCAAGAGACCCAGTACTTC. It specifies CASSQDLGGQETQYF.

This chain links TRBV29-1 with TRBJ2-5, with no clear D. The V gene's germline CDR1 is SQVTM and CDR2 ANQGSEA. This CDR3 contains 13 residues. Between the trimmed V and J ends, which lost 3 bases and 4 bases, there was a span of 12 bases. The CDR3 reads CSVEMRLRETQYF. CDR3 in DNA: TGCAGCGTTGAGATGAGGCTACGAGAGACCCAGTACTTC.

The chain carries TRBV6-5 and TRBJ2-2; 7 positions agree with TRBD2. CDR1 MNHEY and CDR2 SVGAGI come from the germline V gene. V lost 6 bases to trimming and J lost 4 bases; unmatched junction nucleotides: 8. The CDR3 extends over 15 amino acids. CDR3: CASRGGRESTGELFF. The CDR3 DNA follows: TGTGCCAGCAGAGGAGGGCGGGAGAGCACCGGGGAGCTGTTTTTT.

The rearrangement uses TRBV15 and TRBJ2-7; 9 bases agree with TRBD1. This CDR3 contains 14 residues. CDR1 and CDR2 from the germline V gene are LNHNV and YYDKDF (reference sequence). Trimming removed 7 bases from V and 3 bases from J; junction bases left unmatched: 7. The CDR3 loop is CATKSMTGGYEQYF. In DNA form, the CDR3 reads TGTGCCACCAAGTCCATGACAGGGGGCTACGAGCAGTACTTC.

This clone was counted a few times. The CDR3 spells CASSLWGEETQYF. Written as DNA, the CDR3 is TGTGCCAGCAGTTTATGGGGGGAAGAGACCCAGTACTTC. This chain connects TRBV27 to TRBJ2-5; perhaps TRBD2 as D (6 bases). V lost 1 base to trimming and J lost 3 bases, with 6 bases between them. Per germline, CDR1 MNHEY and CDR2 SMNVEV (reference sequence). CDR3 size: 13 residues.

This chain connects TRBV15 to TRBJ1-2; a possible D gene is TRBD1 (5 bases). V lost 2 bases to trimming and J lost 1 base, with 20 bases between them. CDR1 is LNHNV, CDR2 YYDKDF, per germline (reference sequence). The CDR3 has 18 amino acids. CDR3: CATSRSIRQWTINYGYTF. The CDR3 DNA follows: TGTGCCACCAGCAGATCCATTAGACAGTGGACAATTAACTATGGCTACACCTTC.

The J gene is TRBJ2-7, the V gene TRBV18, with TRBD1 matching over 7 bases. With V trimmed by 6 bases and J by 2 bases, 7 bases remained unmatched. This CDR3 is 14 amino acids long. Germline loops: CDR1 KGHSH, CDR2 LQKENI. CDR3 residues: CASSQRDRAYEQYF. The DNA of the CDR3 is TGTGCCAGCTCCCAACGGGACAGAGCCTACGAGCAGTACTTC.

V is TRBV7-8 and J is TRBJ1-1, with 7 nucleotides matching TRBD1. CDR3 length equals 16 residues. The germline CDR1 and CDR2 sequences are SGHVS and FQNEAQ. V shed 4 bases, J shed 2 bases, and the junction held 10 bases outside the gene matches. The DNA for the CDR3 is TGTGCCAGCAGCTCCGTCTGGCAGGGGGTAAACACTGAAGCTTTCTTT. Its translation: CASSSVWQGVNTEAFF. The full variable domain, rest sourced from reference TRBV7-8 and TRBJ1-1, is GAGVSQSPRYKVAKRGQDVALRCDPISGHVSLFWYQQALGQGPEFLTYFQNEAQLDKSGLPSDRFFAERPEGSVSTLKIQRTQQEDSAVYLCASSSVWQGVNTEAFFGQGTRLTVV.

The chain joins TRBV6-1 to TRBJ1-4, with D possibly being TRBD1 (5 bases). The germline V and J ends were trimmed by 4 bases and 7 bases, with 16 bases remaining between them. Germline-derived CDR1 and CDR2 are MNHNS and SASEGT. There are 15 residues in the CDR3. The CDR3 region is CASSGGGGQGEKLFF. DNA for the CDR3: TGTGCCAGCAGTGGGGGTGGTGGGCAGGGTGAAAAACTGTTTTTT.

The chain joins TRBV19 to TRBJ2-5, with a possible D match to TRBD2 (6 bases). The germline CDR1 and CDR2 sequences are LNHDA and SQIVND (reference sequence). V was shortened by 10 bases and J by 4 bases, with 13 bases between the two germline ends. CDR3 size: 12 residues. Here the CDR3 reads CATLGGGETQYF. Written as DNA, the CDR3 is TGTGCCACCCTGGGGGGAGGAGAGACCCAGTACTTC.

This chain links TRBV6-4 with TRBJ2-7; 10 nucleotides align to TRBD2. J lost 4 bases, V lost 8 bases, and 14 bases had no gene match. Germline assignment: CDR1 MRHNA and CDR2 SNTAGT. The CDR3 length is 16 residues. The CDR3 loop is CASARTSGTRTYEQYF. The CDR3 DNA reads TGTGCCAGCGCGAGAACTAGCGGGACCAGGACTTACGAGCAGTACTTC.

The chain carries TRBV15 and TRBJ2-1, with TRBD2 identical over 8 bases. The junction had 15 bases not matched to a gene; V was cut back by 1 base and J by 10 bases. The CDR3 consists of 17 residues. Germline lookup yields CDR1 LNHNV and CDR2 YYDKDF (reference sequence). CDR3 region: CATSRVGRSGRAGEQFF. CDR3 coding DNA: TGTGCCACCAGCAGAGTGGGTCGTTCCGGGAGGGCCGGGGAGCAGTTCTTC.

This chain links TRBV7-2 with TRBJ2-1, with TRBD2 matching over 10 bases. This CDR3 contains 17 residues. Germline-derived CDR1 and CDR2 are SGHTA and FQGNSA. Trimming removed 1 base from V and 4 bases from J; junction bases left unmatched: 7. CDR3 residues: CASSLGRLAGVYNEQFF. Written as DNA, the CDR3 is TGTGCCAGCAGCTTAGGACGGCTAGCGGGAGTTTACAATGAGCAGTTCTTC.

The count of this clone is one. The chain couples TRBV7-2 to TRBJ2-7, with 7 bases identical to TRBD2. CDR3 size: 12 residues. The J segment lost 11 bases and the V segment lost 7 bases, leaving 11 bases of the junction unmatched. The V gene's germline CDR1 is SGHTA and CDR2 FQGNSA. This CDR3 is CASTLWEGPKYF. The CDR3 bases are TGTGCCAGCACCCTCTGGGAGGGACCGAAGTACTTC.

This clone was counted once. The same CDR3 also results from other DNA sequences found in this sample. The J gene is TRBJ1-1, the V gene TRBV5-1; the D is unclear. The V and J ends lost 0 bases and 3 bases respectively, with 3 bases between them. The length of the CDR3 is 12 residues. Germline V gene sequence: CDR1 SGHRS, CDR2 YFSETQ. Here the CDR3 DNA reads TGCGCCAGCAGCTTGGCCGACACTGAAGCTTTCTTT. Its translation is CASSLADTEAFF.

This sequence joins TRBV10-2 and TRBJ2-7, with 9 nucleotides matching TRBD1. The germline gives CDR1 WSHSY, CDR2 SAAADI. CDR3 size: 18 residues. Unmatched junction bases numbered 19, after V lost 6 bases and J lost 4 bases. CDR3 DNA: TGCGCCAGCAGCGAGAGGGACAGGGCCTCCTTCACCCAGTACGAGCAGTACTTC. This codes for CASSERDRASFTQYEQYF.

The chain links TRBV9 to TRBJ2-5, with 8 nucleotides matching TRBD2. Germline values: CDR1 SGDLS, CDR2 YYNGEE. V was clipped by 4 bases and J by 5 bases; unmatched bases: 13. The length of the CDR3 is 16 residues. The CDR3 protein is CASSPRGSGNVETQYF. The CDR3 DNA reads TGTGCCAGCAGCCCTCGGGGTAGCGGGAACGTGGAGACCCAGTACTTC.

The V call is TRBV19, the J call TRBJ1-4; tentative D call: TRBD1 (6 bases). This CDR3 spans 16 amino acids. CDR1 and CDR2 from the germline V gene are LNHDA and SQIVND (reference sequence). V was pared by 3 bases and J by 5 bases, with 16 bases between. The CDR3 loop reads CASSIGQGLENEKLFF. The CDR3 DNA follows: TGTGCCAGTAGTATCGGGCAGGGGCTGGAGAATGAAAAACTGTTTTTT.

V usage is TRBV5-6 and J usage is TRBJ2-6; maybe TRBD1 (5 bases). This CDR3 has 16 amino acids. The V gene's germline CDR1 is SGHDT and CDR2 YYEEEE. Between the trimmed V and J ends, which lost 0 bases and 0 bases, there was a span of 7 bases. The CDR3 sequence is CASSLGQFSGANVLTF. The CDR3, as DNA: TGTGCCAGCAGCTTGGGACAGTTCTCTGGGGCCAACGTCCTGACTTTC.